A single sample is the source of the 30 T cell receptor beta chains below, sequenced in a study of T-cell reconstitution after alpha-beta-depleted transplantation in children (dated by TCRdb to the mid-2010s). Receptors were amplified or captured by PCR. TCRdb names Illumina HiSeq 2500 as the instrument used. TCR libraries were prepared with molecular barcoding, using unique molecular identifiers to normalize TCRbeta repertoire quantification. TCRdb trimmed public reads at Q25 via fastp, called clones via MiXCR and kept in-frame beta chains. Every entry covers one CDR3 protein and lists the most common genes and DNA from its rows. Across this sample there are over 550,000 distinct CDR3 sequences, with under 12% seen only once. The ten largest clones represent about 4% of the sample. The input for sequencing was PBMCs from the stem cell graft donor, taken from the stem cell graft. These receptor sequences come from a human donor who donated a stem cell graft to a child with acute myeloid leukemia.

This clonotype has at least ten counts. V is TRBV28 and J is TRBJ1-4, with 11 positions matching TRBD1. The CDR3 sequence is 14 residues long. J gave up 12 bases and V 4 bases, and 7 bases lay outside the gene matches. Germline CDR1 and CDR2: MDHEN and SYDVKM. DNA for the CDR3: TGTGCCAGCAGTTACGGGACAGGGGGATTTGAACTGTTTTTT. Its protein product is CASSYGTGGFELFF.

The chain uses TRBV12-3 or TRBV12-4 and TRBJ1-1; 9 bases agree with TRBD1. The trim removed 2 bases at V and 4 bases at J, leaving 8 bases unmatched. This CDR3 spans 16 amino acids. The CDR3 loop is CASSLFPQGAITEAFF. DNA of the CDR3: TGTGCCAGCAGTTTATTCCCACAGGGGGCGATCACTGAAGCTTTCTTT.

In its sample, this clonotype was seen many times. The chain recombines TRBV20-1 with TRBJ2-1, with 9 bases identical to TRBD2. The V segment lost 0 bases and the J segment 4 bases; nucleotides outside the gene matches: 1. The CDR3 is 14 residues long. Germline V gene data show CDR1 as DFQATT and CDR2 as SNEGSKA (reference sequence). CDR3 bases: TGCAGTGCTAGAGACACTAGCGGGTACAATGAGCAGTTCTTC. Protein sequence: CSARDTSGYNEQFF.

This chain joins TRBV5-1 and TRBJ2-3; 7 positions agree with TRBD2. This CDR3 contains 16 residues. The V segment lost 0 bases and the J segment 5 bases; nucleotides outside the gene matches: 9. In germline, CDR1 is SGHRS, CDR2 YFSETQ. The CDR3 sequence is CASSLEGGSRIDTQYF. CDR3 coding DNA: TGCGCCAGCAGCTTGGAAGGCGGGAGTAGGATAGATACGCAGTATTTT.

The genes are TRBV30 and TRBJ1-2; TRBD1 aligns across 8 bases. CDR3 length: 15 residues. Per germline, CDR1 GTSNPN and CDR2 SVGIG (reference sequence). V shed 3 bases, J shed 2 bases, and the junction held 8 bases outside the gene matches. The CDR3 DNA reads TGTGCCTGGAGCCTCCCCCGGACAGGGAACTATGGCTACACCTTC. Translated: CAWSLPRTGNYGYTF.

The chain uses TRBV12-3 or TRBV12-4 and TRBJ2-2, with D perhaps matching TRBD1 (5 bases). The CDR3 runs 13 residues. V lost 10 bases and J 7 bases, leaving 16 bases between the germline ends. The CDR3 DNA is TGTGCCACAAGGGGCAGGGTGGGCGGGGAGCTGTTTTTT. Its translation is CATRGRVGGELFF.

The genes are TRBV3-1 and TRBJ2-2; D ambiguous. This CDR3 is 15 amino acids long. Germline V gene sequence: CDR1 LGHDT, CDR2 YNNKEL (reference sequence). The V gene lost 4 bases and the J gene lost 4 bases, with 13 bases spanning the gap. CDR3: CASSPAASPTGELFF. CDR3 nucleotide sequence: TGTGCCAGCAGCCCAGCAGCCAGCCCCACCGGGGAGCTGTTTTTT. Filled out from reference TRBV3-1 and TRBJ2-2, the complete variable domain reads DTAVSQTPKYLVTQMGNDKSIKCEQNLGHDTMYWYKQDSKKFLKIMFSYNNKELIINETVPNRFSPKSPDKAHLNLHINSLELGDSAVYFCASSPAASPTGELFFGEGSRLTVL.

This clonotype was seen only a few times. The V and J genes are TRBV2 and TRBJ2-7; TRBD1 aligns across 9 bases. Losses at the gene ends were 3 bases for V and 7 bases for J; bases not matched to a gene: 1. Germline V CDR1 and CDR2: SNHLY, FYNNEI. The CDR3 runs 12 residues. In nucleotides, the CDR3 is TGTGCCAGCAGTGAGGACAGGGGTGAGCAGTACTTC. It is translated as CASSEDRGEQYF.

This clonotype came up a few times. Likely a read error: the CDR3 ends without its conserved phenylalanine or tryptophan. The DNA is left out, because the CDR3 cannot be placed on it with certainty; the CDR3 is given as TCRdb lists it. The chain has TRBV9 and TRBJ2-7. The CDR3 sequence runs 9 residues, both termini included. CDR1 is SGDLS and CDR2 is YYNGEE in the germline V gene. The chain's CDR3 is CASSVPRRL.

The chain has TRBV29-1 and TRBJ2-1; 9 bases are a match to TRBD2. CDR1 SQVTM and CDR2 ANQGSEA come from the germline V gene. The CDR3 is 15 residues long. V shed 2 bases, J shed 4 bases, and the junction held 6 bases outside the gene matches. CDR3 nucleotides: TGCAGCGTTGAAAGTAGCGGGAGACAATACAATGAGCAGTTCTTC. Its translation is CSVESSGRQYNEQFF.

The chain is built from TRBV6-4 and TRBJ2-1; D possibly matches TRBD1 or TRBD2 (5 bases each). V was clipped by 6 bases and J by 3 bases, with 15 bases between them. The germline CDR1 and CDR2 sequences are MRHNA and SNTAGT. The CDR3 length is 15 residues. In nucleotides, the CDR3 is TGTGCCAGCAGCCTCCGGGACGGCCACTACAATGAGCAGTTCTTC. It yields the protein CASSLRDGHYNEQFF.

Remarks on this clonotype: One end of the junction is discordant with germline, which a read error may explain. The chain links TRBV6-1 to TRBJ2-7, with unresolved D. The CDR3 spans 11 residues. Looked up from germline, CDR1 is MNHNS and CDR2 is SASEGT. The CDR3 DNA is TGTGCCGGCAGTCACGCCTACGAGCAGTACTTC. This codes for CAGSHAYEQYF.

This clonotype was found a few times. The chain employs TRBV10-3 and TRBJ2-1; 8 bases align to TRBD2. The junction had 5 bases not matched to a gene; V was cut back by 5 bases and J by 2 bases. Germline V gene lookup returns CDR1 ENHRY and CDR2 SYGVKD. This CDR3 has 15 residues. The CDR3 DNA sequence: TGTGCCATCAGTTCCGGGACTAGTACCTACAATGAGCAGTTCTTC. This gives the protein CAISSGTSTYNEQFF.

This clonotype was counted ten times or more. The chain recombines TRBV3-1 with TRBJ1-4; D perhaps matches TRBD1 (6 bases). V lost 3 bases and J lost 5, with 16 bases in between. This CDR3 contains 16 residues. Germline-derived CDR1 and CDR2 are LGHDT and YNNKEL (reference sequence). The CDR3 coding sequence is TGTGCCAGCAGCCACACGGACAGAAGAAGGAATGAAAAACTGTTTTTT. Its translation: CASSHTDRRRNEKLFF.

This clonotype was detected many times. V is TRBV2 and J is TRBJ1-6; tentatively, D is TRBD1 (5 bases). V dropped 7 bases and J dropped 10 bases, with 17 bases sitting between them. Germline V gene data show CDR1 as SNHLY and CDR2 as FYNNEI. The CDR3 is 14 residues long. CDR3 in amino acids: CASNGWDRGSPLHF. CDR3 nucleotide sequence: TGTGCCAGCAACGGGTGGGACCGCGGCTCACCCCTCCACTTT.

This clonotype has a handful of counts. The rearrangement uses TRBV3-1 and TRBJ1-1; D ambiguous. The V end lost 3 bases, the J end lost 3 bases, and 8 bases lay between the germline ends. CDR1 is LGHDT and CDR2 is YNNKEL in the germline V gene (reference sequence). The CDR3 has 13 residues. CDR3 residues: CASSQEGDTEAFF. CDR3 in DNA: TGTGCCAGCAGCCAGGAGGGTGACACTGAAGCTTTCTTT.

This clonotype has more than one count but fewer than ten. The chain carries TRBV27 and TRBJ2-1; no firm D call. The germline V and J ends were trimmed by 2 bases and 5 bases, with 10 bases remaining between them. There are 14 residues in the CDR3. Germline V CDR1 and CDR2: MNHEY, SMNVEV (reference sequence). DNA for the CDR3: TGTGCCAGCAGTTTAAAGCGCACGAACAATGAGCAGTTCTTC. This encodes CASSLKRTNNEQFF.

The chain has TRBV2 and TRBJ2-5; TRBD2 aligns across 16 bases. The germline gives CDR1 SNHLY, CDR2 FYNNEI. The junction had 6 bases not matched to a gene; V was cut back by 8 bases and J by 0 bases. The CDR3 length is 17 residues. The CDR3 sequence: CASDGTSGRVNQETQYF. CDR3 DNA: TGTGCCAGCGATGGGACTAGCGGGAGGGTAAACCAAGAGACCCAGTACTTC.

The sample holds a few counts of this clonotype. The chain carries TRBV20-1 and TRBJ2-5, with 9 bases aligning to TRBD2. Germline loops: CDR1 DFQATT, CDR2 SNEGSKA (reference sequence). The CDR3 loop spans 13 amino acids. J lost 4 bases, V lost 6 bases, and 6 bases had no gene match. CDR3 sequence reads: CSALTSGLETQYF. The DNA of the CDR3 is TGCAGTGCCCTAACTAGCGGGTTAGAGACCCAGTACTTC.

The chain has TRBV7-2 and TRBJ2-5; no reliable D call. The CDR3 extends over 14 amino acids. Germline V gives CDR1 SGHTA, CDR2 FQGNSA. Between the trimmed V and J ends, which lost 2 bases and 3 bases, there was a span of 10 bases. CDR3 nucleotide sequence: TGTGCCAGCAGCTTATTTGAGCTAGAAGAGACCCAGTACTTC. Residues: CASSLFELEETQYF.

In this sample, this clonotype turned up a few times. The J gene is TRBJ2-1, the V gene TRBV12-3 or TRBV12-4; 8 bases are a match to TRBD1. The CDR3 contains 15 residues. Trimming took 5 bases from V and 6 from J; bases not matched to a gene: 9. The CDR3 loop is CASSQGQGRVNEQFF. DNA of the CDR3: TGTGCCAGCAGTCAAGGACAGGGAAGGGTCAATGAGCAGTTCTTC.

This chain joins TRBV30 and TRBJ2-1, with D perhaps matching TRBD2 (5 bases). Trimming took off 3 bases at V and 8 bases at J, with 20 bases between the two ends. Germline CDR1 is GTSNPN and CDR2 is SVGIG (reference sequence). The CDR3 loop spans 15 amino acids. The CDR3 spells CAWRSFGSAGDEQFF. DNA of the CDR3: TGTGCCTGGAGAAGCTTTGGTAGCGCGGGCGATGAGCAGTTCTTC.

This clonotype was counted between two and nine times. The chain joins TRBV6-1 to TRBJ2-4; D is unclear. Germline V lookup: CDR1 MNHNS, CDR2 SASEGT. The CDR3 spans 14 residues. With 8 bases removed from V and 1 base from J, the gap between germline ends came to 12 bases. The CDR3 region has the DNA TGTGCCAGCTTAATGGGGTCGGCCAAAAACATTCAGTACTTC. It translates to CASLMGSAKNIQYF.

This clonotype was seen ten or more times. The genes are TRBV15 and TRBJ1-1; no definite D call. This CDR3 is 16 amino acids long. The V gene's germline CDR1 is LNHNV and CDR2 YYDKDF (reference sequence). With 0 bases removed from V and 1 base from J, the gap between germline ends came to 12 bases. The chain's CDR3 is CATSREVGMGNTEAFF. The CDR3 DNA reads TGTGCCACCAGCAGAGAAGTTGGGATGGGGAACACTGAAGCTTTCTTT. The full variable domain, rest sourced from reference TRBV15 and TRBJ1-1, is DAMVIQNPRYQVTQFGKPVTLSCSQTLNHNVMYWYQQKSSQAPKLLFHYYDKDFNNEADTPDNFQSRRPNTSFCFLDIRSPGLGDTAMYLCATSREVGMGNTEAFFGQGTRLTVV.

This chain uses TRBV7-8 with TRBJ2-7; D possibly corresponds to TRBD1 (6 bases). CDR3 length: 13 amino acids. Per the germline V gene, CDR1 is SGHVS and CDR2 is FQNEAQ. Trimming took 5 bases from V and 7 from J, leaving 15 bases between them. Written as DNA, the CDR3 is TGTGCCAGCAGCCACAGACAGGTAAAAGAGCAGTACTTC. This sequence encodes CASSHRQVKEQYF.

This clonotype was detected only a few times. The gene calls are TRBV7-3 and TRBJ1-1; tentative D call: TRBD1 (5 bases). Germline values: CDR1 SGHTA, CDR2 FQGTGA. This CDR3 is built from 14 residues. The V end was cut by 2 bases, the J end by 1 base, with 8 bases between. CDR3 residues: CASSLLGENTEAFF. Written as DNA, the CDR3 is TGTGCCAGCAGCTTACTGGGGGAGAACACTGAAGCTTTCTTT.

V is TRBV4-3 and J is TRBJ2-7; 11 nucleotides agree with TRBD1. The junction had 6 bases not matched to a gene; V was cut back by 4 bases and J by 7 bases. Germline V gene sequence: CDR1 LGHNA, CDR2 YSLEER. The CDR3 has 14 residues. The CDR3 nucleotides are TGCGCCAGCAGCCTACAGGGACAGGGGGGGGAGCAGTACTTC. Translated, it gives CASSLQGQGGEQYF.

CDR3 nucleotides: TGTGCCAGCAGCTCATTAGCGGGAGCGCCCGAGAGCACAGATACGCAGTATTTT. Amino acids: CASSSLAGAPESTDTQYF. The chain couples TRBV13 to TRBJ2-3, with 9 bases matching TRBD2. Germline V gene sequence: CDR1 PRHDT, CDR2 FYEKMQ (reference sequence). Trimming took 4 bases from V and 0 from J; bases not matched to a gene: 11. The CDR3 is 18 amino acids.

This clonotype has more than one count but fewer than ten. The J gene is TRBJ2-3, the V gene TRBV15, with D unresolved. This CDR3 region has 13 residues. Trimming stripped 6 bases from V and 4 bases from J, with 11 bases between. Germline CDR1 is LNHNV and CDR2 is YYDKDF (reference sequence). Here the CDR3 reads CATSSLDADTQYF. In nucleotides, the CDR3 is TGTGCCACCAGTTCCCTCGATGCAGATACGCAGTATTTT. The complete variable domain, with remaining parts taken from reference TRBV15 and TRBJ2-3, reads DAMVIQNPRYQVTQFGKPVTLSCSQTLNHNVMYWYQQKSSQAPKLLFHYYDKDFNNEADTPDNFQSRRPNTSFCFLDIRSPGLGDTAMYLCATSSLDADTQYFGPGTRLTVL.

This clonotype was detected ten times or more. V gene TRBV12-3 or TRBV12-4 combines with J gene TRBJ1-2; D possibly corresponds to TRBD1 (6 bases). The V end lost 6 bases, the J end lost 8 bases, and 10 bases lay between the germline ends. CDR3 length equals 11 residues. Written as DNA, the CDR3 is TGTGCCAGCAGCCAGGGGTTAGGCTACACCTTC. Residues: CASSQGLGYTF.